This entry features one T cell receptor (beta chain) sequence. The source of the sample is a study of cytomegalovirus exposure and HLA in healthy donors. The PCR was carried out with 60 Vbeta primers and 13 Jbeta primers. Assay: immunoSEQ multiplex PCR; the TCRdb copy retains only in-frame clones and omits some. Among under 200,000 clones listed, around 80% were seen once. CDR3 length: 18 amino acids. Germline CDR1 and CDR2: ENHRY and SYGVKD. Trimming at V came to 3 bases and at J to 6 bases, leaving 15 bases not matched to a gene. The clonotype was recovered from a male donor in good health and CMV-seropositive. The rearrangement uses TRBV10-3 and TRBJ1-2; 11 bases are shared with TRBD1. Sequenced material: PBMCs. The CDR3 sequence is CAISESVRTGGSKDGYTF. The CDR3 bases are TGTGCCATCAGTGAAAGCGTTCGGACAGGGGGCTCTAAAGATGGCTACACCTTC.